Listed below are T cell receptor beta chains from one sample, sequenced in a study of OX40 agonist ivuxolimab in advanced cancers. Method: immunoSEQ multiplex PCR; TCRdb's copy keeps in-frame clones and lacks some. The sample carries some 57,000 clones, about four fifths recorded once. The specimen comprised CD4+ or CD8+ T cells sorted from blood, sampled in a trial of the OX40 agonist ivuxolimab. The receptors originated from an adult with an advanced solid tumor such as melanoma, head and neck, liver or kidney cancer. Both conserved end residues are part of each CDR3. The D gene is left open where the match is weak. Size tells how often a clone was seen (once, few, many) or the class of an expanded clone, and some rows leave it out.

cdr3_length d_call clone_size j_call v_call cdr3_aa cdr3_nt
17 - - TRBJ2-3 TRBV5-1 CASSREEARASTDTQYF TGCGCCAGCAGCCGAGAGGAAGCACGCGCTAGCACAGATACGCAGTATTTT
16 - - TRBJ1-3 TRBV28 CASSLFSNRAGNTIYF TGTGCCAGCAGTTTATTTTCTAACAGGGCTGGAAACACCATATATTTT
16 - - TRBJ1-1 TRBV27 CASKKIGGDGNTEAFF TGTGCCAGCAAAAAAATTGGGGGGGATGGGAACACTGAAGCTTTCTTT
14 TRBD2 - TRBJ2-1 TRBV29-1 CSLSSRVGGNEQFF TGCAGCCTCTCTTCTCGGGTCGGGGGGAATGAGCAGTTCTTC
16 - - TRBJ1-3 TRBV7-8 CASSLIQGTGSNTIYF TGTGCCAGCAGCCTGATACAGGGAACGGGTTCGAACACCATATATTTT
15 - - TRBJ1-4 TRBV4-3 CASSQGAAEFEKLFF TGCGCCAGCAGCCAAGGAGCGGCTGAATTCGAAAAACTGTTTTTT
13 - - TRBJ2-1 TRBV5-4 CASSWDRGREQFF TGTGCCAGCAGCTGGGATAGAGGGCGAGAGCAGTTCTTC
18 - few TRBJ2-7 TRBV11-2 CASSGRVTKQGSLNEQYF TGTGCCAGCAGCGGAAGAGTAACAAAACAGGGATCGTTGAACGAGCAGTACTTC
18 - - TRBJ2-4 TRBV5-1 CASSLGDNGALTKNIQYF TGCGCCAGCAGCTTAGGGGACAACGGGGCGCTGACCAAAAACATTCAGTACTTC
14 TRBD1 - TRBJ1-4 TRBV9 CASSPGQINEKLFF TGTGCCAGCAGCCCGGGACAGATCAATGAAAAACTGTTTTTT
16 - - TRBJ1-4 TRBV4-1 CASSPPWGRVREKLFF TGCGCCAGCAGCCCGCCTTGGGGCAGGGTCAGGGAAAAACTGTTTTTT
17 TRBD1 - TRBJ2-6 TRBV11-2 CASSLDWTGAGANVLTF TGTGCCAGCAGCTTAGATTGGACAGGGGCTGGGGCCAACGTCCTGACTTTC
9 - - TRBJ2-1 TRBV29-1 CSAGGEQFF TGCAGCGCCGGAGGTGAGCAGTTCTTC
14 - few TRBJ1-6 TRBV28 CASRLTAGNSPLHF TGTGCCAGCAGGCTGACTGCCGGCAATTCACCCCTCCACTTT
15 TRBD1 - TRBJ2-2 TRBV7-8 CASSSSGTGIGELFF TGTGCCAGCAGCTCTTCCGGGACAGGGATTGGGGAGCTGTTTTTT
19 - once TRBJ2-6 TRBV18 CASSPRRVAESSGANVLTF TGTGCCAGCTCACCACGTAGAGTAGCGGAGAGCTCTGGGGCCAACGTCCTGACTTTC
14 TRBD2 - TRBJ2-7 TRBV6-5 CASRRGERESEQYF TGTGCCAGCAGGAGGGGGGAGCGGGAGAGCGAGCAGTACTTC
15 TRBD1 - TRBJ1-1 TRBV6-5 CASSYLDRGRTEAFF TGTGCCAGCAGTTACTTGGACAGGGGGCGGACTGAAGCTTTCTTT
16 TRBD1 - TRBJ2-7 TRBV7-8 CASSLGLTGVLNEQYF TGTGCCAGCAGCTTAGGATTAACAGGGGTGTTAAACGAGCAGTACTTC
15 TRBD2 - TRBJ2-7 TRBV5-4 CASSLVGRGTYEQYF TGTGCCAGCAGCTTGGTCGGGCGGGGGACCTACGAGCAGTACTTC
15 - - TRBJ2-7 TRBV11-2 CASSGQRRRSYEQYF TGTGCCAGCAGCGGTCAGCGCCGTAGATCCTACGAGCAGTACTTC
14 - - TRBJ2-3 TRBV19 CASSIDSSTDTQYF TGTGCCAGTAGTATAGATTCTAGTACAGATACGCAGTATTTT
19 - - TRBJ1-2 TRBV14 CASSPGARQGNRPNYGYTF TGTGCCAGCAGCCCAGGGGCTCGGCAGGGGAACCGTCCTAACTATGGCTACACCTTC
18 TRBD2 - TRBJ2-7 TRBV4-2 CASSQFLGTSGGSYEQYF TGTGCCAGCAGCCAATTTCTGGGAACTAGCGGGGGTTCCTACGAGCAGTACTTC
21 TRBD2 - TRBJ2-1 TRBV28 CASRPLLGLAGGPSSYNEQFF TGTGCCAGCAGACCTCTACTCGGCCTAGCGGGAGGTCCGAGCTCCTACAATGAGCAGTTCTTC
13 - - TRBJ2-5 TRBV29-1 CSVLRHLQETQYF TGCAGCGTGTTGCGGCACCTCCAAGAGACCCAGTACTTC
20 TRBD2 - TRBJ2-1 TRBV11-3 CASSSPGHTSAGVPYNEQFF TGTGCCAGCAGCTCACCGGGACATACCTCAGCGGGAGTACCCTACAATGAGCAGTTCTTC
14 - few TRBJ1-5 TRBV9 CASSVAAGNQPQHF TGTGCCAGCAGCGTAGCGGCAGGGAACCAGCCCCAGCATTTT